This entry features one T cell receptor (beta chain) sequence. Its antigen is not known. Having been cultured for less than 13 days, the cells underwent CD4+ T cell isolation. The individual was infected with SARS-CoV-2 between March and December 2020, as confirmed by PCR. Either the BNT162b2 or mRNA-1273 vaccine was given to participants in two doses. The record originates from a study of vaccination effects on CD4 cells after COVID-19. Whole-study findings and limits: Early post-infection timepoints were absent, and convalescent patients were few. Newly vaccine-induced clones made up most of the convalescents' post-vaccine spike-reactive clones.

Assay used: immunoSEQ multiplex PCR; TCRdb lists only in-frame clones, some missing. The sample carries 45,000 to 55,000 clones, about four fifths recorded once. This CDR3 is 15 amino acids long. Germline CDR1 SGHTA, CDR2 FQGTGA. J lost 10 bases, V lost 5 bases, and 9 bases had no gene match. This rearrangement joins TRBV7-3 to TRBJ2-1; TRBD2 aligns across 12 bases. The TCR originated in a human donor who had a prior SARS-CoV-2 infection. The sequenced sample was CD4+ T cells from PBMCs cultured without peptide, obtained after COVID-19 vaccination. The CDR3 sequence: CASSPLAGGLGEQFF. The CDR3, as DNA: TGTGCCAGCAGCCCGCTAGCGGGGGGGCTCGGGGAGCAGTTCTTC.